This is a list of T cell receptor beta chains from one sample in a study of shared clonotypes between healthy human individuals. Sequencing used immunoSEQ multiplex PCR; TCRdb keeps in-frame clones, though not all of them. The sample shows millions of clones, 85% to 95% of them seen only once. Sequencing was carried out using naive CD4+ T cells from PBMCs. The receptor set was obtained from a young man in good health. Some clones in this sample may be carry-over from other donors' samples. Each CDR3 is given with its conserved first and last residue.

cdr3_aa: CASSLLAGADTQYF; j_call: TRBJ2-3; v_call: TRBV7-8
cdr3_aa: CASSLGQVLIDEQFF; j_call: TRBJ2-1; v_call: TRBV27
cdr3_aa: CSVEGQGGTEAFF; j_call: TRBJ1-1; v_call: TRBV29-1
cdr3_aa: CASSLVMGAEAFF; j_call: TRBJ1-1; v_call: TRBV11-3
cdr3_aa: CAWSGQGRGTDTQYF; j_call: TRBJ2-3; v_call: TRBV30
cdr3_aa: CATRNTGELFF; j_call: TRBJ2-2; v_call: TRBV11-2
cdr3_aa: CASSPQGPSGANVLTF; j_call: TRBJ2-6; v_call: TRBV18
cdr3_aa: CASSPRTIPGENTIYF; j_call: TRBJ1-3; v_call: TRBV18
cdr3_aa: CASSFAAASGANVLTF; j_call: TRBJ2-6; v_call: TRBV28
cdr3_aa: CASSLAGDRYF; j_call: TRBJ2-7; v_call: TRBV28